This TCR beta chain was identified during a study of cytomegalovirus exposure and HLA in healthy donors listed by TCRdb under 2017. For the wider study: In an earlier analysis of 550 to 750 of the donors, about 260 Gb of sequence data and about 110 million unique TCR beta sequences from about 179 million T cells were reported. The study aimed to test whether cataloging public T cell receptors could reveal signatures of past pathogen exposure. Among the roughly 400 genotyped donors, approximately 81% belonged to the genetic ancestry cluster associated with self-reported Caucasian donors. A separate validation cohort of more than 100 different subjects was used in addition to the approximately 700-subject first cohort. About 320 gigabases of sequencing data and 78 million or so unique TCR sequences were included in an early release covering about 600 HLA-typed donors. HLA typing covered class I and class II loci at four-digit resolution. A handful of DR-DQ haplotypes were handled as single units for association and clustering because linkage in the cohort was strong. The study combined high-throughput TCR immunosequencing, statistical association of individual TCRs with disease status, and machine learning to predict cytomegalovirus infection status. In an earlier analysis of 587 of the donors, high-throughput TCR beta sequencing was used to judge whether each TCR beta V gene segment behaved as functional or pseudogenic. Donor age, sex, ethnicity and CMV serostatus were compiled together with the repertoire data. In a later analysis, previously published TCR beta repertoires from several hundred donors were re-analyzed and high-resolution HLA genotyping was added so that TCR occurrence patterns could be studied. Rather than using new phenotypic data, the later analysis identified candidate immune exposures from TCR beta sequences and from how often those sequences occurred across donors. In a later genetic analysis, genome-wide SNP genotypes for 398 of the 666 donors were used, and that subset was treated as a discovery cohort. Every discovery cohort repertoire had been produced on one sequencing platform. Among about 370 genotyped donors of the cohort, an average of approximately 240,000 unique TCR beta nucleotide sequences was sequenced per donor, of which about 18% were non-productive. The T cell repertoires of several hundred subjects were profiled by immunosequencing and related to cytomegalovirus serostatus. The number of donors typed differed by locus, with about 629-630 for A, B, C, DRB1 and DQB1, more than 500 for DQA1, 600 to 610 for DPA1, and some 440 for DPB1. What the work shows at the level of the full study, not this receptor alone: CMV serostatus was the only immune exposure information available for the cohort. In a later genetic analysis, fewer N-insertions in productive TCRs were reported among donors in an Asian-associated ancestry cluster than the approximately 630-donor mean. A cluster of highly shared sequence variants was judged likely to be a technical artifact of the sequencing pipeline. A later analysis associated 16,951 TCR beta sequences with specific HLA alleles at a false discovery rate of 0.05. A further reported finding was that TCR beta sequences accurately predicted the HLA-A and HLA-B alleles for most subjects in the first cohort. Sequencing depth was assumed to be roughly uniform across donors in the presence/absence analyses, though that assumption may not hold. Broadly in line with IMGT annotations, most TCR beta V segments showed up in productive rearrangements about 87% or about 30% of the time in an earlier analysis of about 500 of the donors. In a later analysis, HLA-associated TCR beta chains showed more clonal expansion and lower generation probabilities than non-associated chains that were equally common. While some public TCRs were present in many individuals, most TCR sequences turned up only very rarely across donors. In a later analysis, the rate of TCR association differed among HLA loci, with DRB1 alleles having the most associated TCRs and HLA-C alleles having the fewest. Linkage disequilibrium might explain the correlated functional status among segregating V segments, but an unknown experimental factor could not be excluded. In this cohort, only TCR beta chains were sequenced, and detectable features were limited by the absence of alpha or paired-chain data. Some IMGT-functional V segments, including TRBV6-2 and TRBV6-3, could not be told apart with the 87-base-pair reads, so those segments were excluded. In both the original and validation cohorts, the classifier was reported to diagnose cytomegalovirus status with high specificity and sensitivity. The study gave a list of about 170 TCR beta chains associated with cytomegalovirus. When HLA alleles, especially DR and DQ, strongly co-occurred, attributing TCR associations to individual alleles was difficult. According to the authors, the approach could potentially be generalized to other disease states and immunological phenotypes. V-gene and J-gene trimming of TCR beta chains was associated with a missense DCLRE1C variant in a later genetic analysis, and the association was replicated in an independent cohort. The earlier analysis of some 560 of the donors excluded 15 to 20 rarely observed V segments, including chromosome 9 orphons, because counts were too low. Several of the top co-occurrence clusters appeared to be linked to parvovirus B19, influenza, CMV and Epstein-Barr virus, according to a later analysis. Because some donors lacked HLA typing at each locus, the association tests relied only on the typed subset. Three of the identified cytomegalovirus-associated TCR beta chains were confirmed in vitro to be specific for cytomegalovirus antigens. According to a later analysis, most CMV-associated TCR beta chains appeared to be HLA-restricted, and the HLA associations seemed to be driven largely by CMV exposure.

In the case of this clone: The target of this receptor is not known. No much larger clone exists at a distance of one base, and base qualities are not known.

V is shortened by 5 bases, J by 7 bases, and the region joining them spans 12 bases. Its CDR3 holds 14 amino acids, cysteine through phenylalanine. Solely the CDR3 DNA is kept, with 42 bases framed from the first base. The CDR1 and CDR2 encoded by the germline V gene are MGHDK and SYGVNS. The library was prepared using the immunoSEQ multiplex PCR assay. For the multiplex PCR, a mixture combining 60 forward primers for TCR Vbeta segments and 13 reverse primers for TCR Jbeta segments was used. The CDR3 region of rearranged TCR beta genes was amplified from genomic DNA by a multiplex PCR assay. Amplified TCR beta libraries were sequenced as 87-base-pair reads on the Illumina HiSeq System. The source study handled its data this way. A later analysis tallied tens of millions of unique TCR beta chains across the 700 or so repertoires, and some 10 million of those chains were shared by two or more donors. A nearest-neighbor algorithm error-corrected the raw reads and collapsed the reads into unique sequences, merging closely related sequences to remove PCR and sequencing errors. Alignment of CDR3 sequences to IMGT reference sequences was used to assign V, D and J gene segments. For a sequence to be retained, at least a six-nucleotide match to both a V gene segment and a J gene segment was required. A rearrangement counted as productive if the CDR3 had no stop codons and remained in frame with V and J, and every other rearrangement counted as non-productive. Following IMGT convention, CDR3 was defined as the stretch from the second conserved V-encoded cysteine to the conserved J-encoded phenylalanine. The earlier analysis of about 570 of the donors excluded any sequence lacking an unambiguous match to a single V gene segment. An earlier analysis of 587 of the donors called V segments functional above 56.7% productive rearrangements and segregating when the between-donor standard deviation exceeded 5%. To diagnose cytomegalovirus status from the catalog of TCR beta chain sequences, a statistical classification framework was built. V and J gene assignment, in a later analysis, came from comparing TCR nucleotide sequences with IMGT/GENE-DB human TR gene sequences. The TCRdist pipeline was used in a later analysis to assign CDR3 sequences and most-parsimonious VDJ recombination scenarios. In a later analysis, each TCR beta chain was defined by its CDR3 amino acid sequence together with its V-gene family, and reads lacking a unique V-gene family were excluded. As a way to deal with suspected cross-contamination and a sequencing artifact, a later analysis dropped more than 500 nucleotide sequences that were highly shared and had low generation probability. In a later analysis, a clonal expansion index was calculated for each public chain from normalized within-repertoire ranks of inferred template counts. Generation probabilities in a later analysis came from a VDJ recombination model fitted to out-of-frame rearrangements, and those results were checked against IGoR. Hypergeometric tests were used in a later analysis to score TCR-TCR, TCR-HLA and TCR-CMV co-occurrence, with a repertoire-size bias correction applied to the TCR pairs. A later analysis estimated false discovery rates by permuting HLA or CMV assignments 20 times. In a later analysis, co-occurring TCRs were grouped using DBSCAN, with TCRdist sequence similarity added in when clustering inside HLA-allele-positive subsets. Repertoires with fewer than 30,000 or more than 120,000 public chains, plus five repertoires with anomalous nucleotide sharing, were excluded from co-occurrence clustering. Imported from immuneACCESS, the table was reduced by TCRdb to in-frame sequences with V and J called. These copies leave out some clones; in studies compared against another copy, an unresolved V gene accounts for under half, and the cause of the remainder is not known. V, J and clone size were drawn from that table, and D and trimming were deduced from the DNA. The sample table records 85,000 to 120,000 clones; about 70% of these occur just once. The ten most abundant clones make up 0.79% of the sample.

The cohort consisted of approximately 670 healthy bone marrow donors. All cohort members were sampled while nominally healthy, although unrecorded immune exposures were likely present. The donor was CMV seronegative and belonged to the group of several hundred seronegative cohort members. Every donor gave a peripheral blood sample, and the peripheral blood mononuclear cells from that sample were used for TCR beta sequencing. The Qiagen DNeasy Blood Extraction Kit was used to extract genomic DNA from the blood cell samples. The sample comprised PBMCs. The V and J genes are TRBV25-1 and TRBJ1-6, with no reliable assignment of the D segment. The receptor was derived from a boy aged 5-17 years in good health and CMV-seronegative. The CDR3 reads CASSPGGGNSPLHF. The DNA is as follows: TGTGCCAGCAGTCCCGGTGGAGGGAATTCACCCCTCCACTTT.